This T cell receptor (beta chain) was profiled in a study of T cell repertoires in aging, cancer and after chemotherapy. Across the study: Six age groups, ranging from 30 or younger to 70 or older, included the donors.

TCR beta rearrangements were amplified from peripheral blood genomic DNA. Germline V gene lookup returns CDR1 MRHNA and CDR2 SNTAGT. The CDR3 length is 14 residues. V was clipped by 6 bases and J by 1 base, with 9 bases between them. A mixed TRB-A/B primer pool amplified rearranged TRB by multiplex touch-down PCR. MiXCR, applied by TCRdb to the multiplex PCR reads, yields one record per CDR3 protein. This table has some 3,000 distinct CDR3 sequences, around 35% appearing once. The TCR comes from a human donor with a solid tumor. The chain has TRBV6-4 and TRBJ2-2; no definite D call. Sequenced sample: blood. The CDR3 nucleotides are TGTGCCAGCAGCCCCGAAGAGAACACCGGGGAGCTGTTTTTT. Protein: CASSPEENTGELFF.